One and the same sample provided the 5 T cell receptor beta chains below, sequenced in a study of T cell changes during pregnancy in multiple sclerosis. The method was immunoSEQ multiplex PCR; TCRdb's version includes in-frame clones alone and lacks a portion of them. This table holds tens of thousands of clones, nearly 95% found once. Here the sequenced sample was peripheral blood, taken in the first trimester of pregnancy. These receptors originate from a female donor with multiple sclerosis, enrolled in a pregnancy study.

The chain couples TRBV7-2 to TRBJ2-1; TRBD2 matches 10 bases. Trimming took 4 bases from V and 9 from J; bases not matched to a gene: 3. Germline V gene lookup returns CDR1 SGHTA and CDR2 FQGNSA. The CDR3 has 13 amino acids. DNA of the CDR3: TGTGCCAGCAGCTCCCGGACTAGCGGTGAGCAGTTCTTC. Encoded protein: CASSSRTSGEQFF.

V is TRBV7-6 and J is TRBJ2-1; 13 bases align to TRBD2. Trimming at V came to 4 bases and at J to 2 bases, leaving 2 bases not matched to a gene. Germline V gene data show CDR1 as SGHVS and CDR2 as FNYEAQ. The CDR3 is 16 amino acids. In DNA, the CDR3 is TGTGCCAGCAGCTCCGGGACTAGCGGGGCCTACAATGAGCAGTTCTTC. It codes for CASSSGTSGAYNEQFF.

This clone was seen a few times. This chain uses TRBV11-1 with TRBJ1-1; unclear D gene. The CDR3 is 13 amino acids. Germline CDR1 reads SGHAT; CDR2 reads FQDESV (reference sequence). The germline V and J ends were trimmed by 3 bases and 1 base, with 6 bases remaining between them. CDR3 loop: CASSLRRNTEAFF. The CDR3 nucleotides read TGTGCCAGCAGCTTGAGGAGGAACACTGAAGCTTTCTTT.

The chain couples TRBV27 to TRBJ2-3; 10 bases align to TRBD2. CDR1 is MNHEY, CDR2 SMNVEV, per germline (reference sequence). The CDR3 length is 15 residues. The trim removed 3 bases at V and 8 bases at J, leaving 8 bases unmatched. The CDR3 is CASSFSGGASGTQYF. The DNA of the CDR3 is TGTGCCAGCAGTTTCAGCGGGGGGGCCTCAGGTACGCAGTATTTT.

The chain couples TRBV9 to TRBJ2-5; 8 nucleotides agree with TRBD2. The CDR3 extends over 15 amino acids. V dropped 0 bases and J dropped 5; count of bases not matched to a gene: 6. From germline, CDR1 is SGDLS and CDR2 YYNGEE. For the CDR3, the DNA is TGTGCCAGCAGCGTAGGGGTTAGCGGGATTGAGACCCAGTACTTC. It encodes CASSVGVSGIETQYF.